This T cell receptor (beta chain) was sequenced for a study of T cell responses to AZD1222 COVID-19 vaccine (dated by TCRdb to about 2021). The study in broad terms: A total of under 250 trial participants underwent TCR sequencing, of whom 200 to 220 had received two doses of AZD1222 and approximately 26 had received two doses of the MenACWY control vaccine. Trial participants were enrolled by age into subgroups of 18-55, 56-69 and 70-plus years, and roughly 160, 29 and 62 TCR-sequenced participants, respectively, were included in these subgroups.

Summary of the overall study and its limitations: Because no day 14 peak-response samples were available, repertoires were characterized only after the peak T cell response. Nearly half of unique spike-specific TCRs reportedly recognized epitopes outside regions mutated in the B.1.351 and B.1.1.7 variants. The vaccine-associated CD4 TCRs covered the entire spike protein, and the dominant responses fell in regions 160-218 and 743-854. Conclusions about previously exposed vaccinees were limited because only five to seven AZD1222 recipients were SARS-CoV-2 seropositive at baseline. Participants were mostly white British, with more females than males. The authors suggested clonal diversity may have been underestimated. A significant rise in spike-specific TCR breadth and depth was observed after two AZD1222 doses relative to day 0 and relative to MenACWY recipients. The 56-69-year group was small, and its depth increase did not reach significance, likely because of low power.

Concerning this clone itself: Its binding antigen is unknown. Base qualities are not provided; no much larger clone lies one nucleotide away.

Interpreted using the paper, the time point label stands for: about 28 days (+/-7) after the second vaccine dose. AZD1222 recipients whose second dose came at about 4 weeks and those whose second dose came at about 12 weeks were combined into one group, since spike-specific TCR depth and breadth did not differ between the two schedules. Samples from vaccinated people were obtained from the UK trials COV001 and COV002, which included a single-blind randomized controlled phase 2/3 trial of AZD1222 (ChAdOx1 nCoV-19) in healthy adults. Trial participant PBMC samples were collected at day 0 and day 28 after the second dose for TCRbeta chain sequencing. The CDR3 regions of human TCRbeta chains were subjected to immunosequencing. Per the authors' processing: Repertoire TCRs were checked for matches against a reference library of SARS-CoV-2-specific TCRs that had been generated using the MIRA antigen-specificity platform. Breadth meant the fraction of unique TCRs that were SARS-CoV-2-associated, whereas depth meant the fraction of total T cells that were SARS-CoV-2-associated. Using the MIRA data, each spike-specific TCR was mapped to the spike region that the TCR reacts to and placed in a CD4 or CD8 class. Log10-transformed breadth and depth values were compared by one-way ANOVA with Sidak's multiple comparisons tests. Sourced from immuneACCESS, this table was stored by TCRdb with only in-frame sequences that have V and J called. A share of the clones is absent; for the studies checked, an unresolved V gene accounts for under half, and the remainder has no known explanation. Clonal size and the V and J genes are those of that table, whereas D and trimming came from the DNA. In this sample the table shows 150,000 to 200,000 clones, 85% to 90% of which occur a single time. Together, the top ten hold around 10% of the sample.

Per the germline V gene, SGHDN is the CDR1 and FVKESK is the CDR2. The CDR3 numbers 16 residues from cysteine through phenylalanine. Solely the CDR3 DNA is kept, with 48 bases framed from the first base. The trim is 1 base for V and 0 bases for J, with a gap of 12 bases between the germline ends. The chain couples TRBV14 to TRBJ1-1, and the D gene may be TRBD1, 5 bases matching. The TCR originated in an adult who received the AZD1222 COVID-19 vaccine. Here the sequenced sample was peripheral blood, taken 28 days after the second AZD1222 dose. The CDR3 in this case is CASSQVAGNMNTEAFF. The DNA is as follows: TGTGCCAGCAGCCAAGTGGCAGGGAACATGAACACTGAAGCTTTCTTT.